These T cell receptor beta chains were read from a single sample in a study of T cell responses to AZD1222 COVID-19 vaccine. Using immunoSEQ multiplex PCR, the repertoire was profiled, and TCRdb retains in-frame clones only, with some absent. The sample lists some 80,000 clones; around nine tenths were seen once. Sequenced here: peripheral blood, sampled 28 days after the second AZD1222 dose. The receptors were sampled from an adult who received the AZD1222 COVID-19 vaccine. Each CDR3 is given with its conserved first and last residue. A D gene is named only where the DNA matches it firmly. Clone size is given for some rows only: seen once, a few or many times, or a class if the clone is expanded.

v_gene,d_gene,j_gene,abundance,CDR3nt,CDR3aa
TRBV24-1,TRBD2,TRBJ2-1,NA,TGTGCCACCAGTGACGCCCGAGGGGCGCTAGCGGCCAATGAGCAGTTCTTC,CATSDARGALAANEQFF
TRBV6-5,TRBD1,TRBJ1-5,NA,TGTGCCAGCAGTGACTCTACAGGGGAAGGTCAGCCCCAGCATTTT,CASSDSTGEGQPQHF
TRBV2,NA,TRBJ1-2,NA,TGTGCCAGCAGGGGAGACATGGGGATTGGTGGCTACACCTTC,CASRGDMGIGGYTF
TRBV12-3/TRBV12-4,NA,TRBJ1-2,NA,TGTGCCAGCAGTTTTCAGGGTGACTACACCTTC,CASSFQGDYTF
TRBV7-2,NA,TRBJ1-1,NA,TGTGCCAGCAGCCTCGTTCGGGTTGAAGCTTTCTTT,CASSLVRVEAFF
TRBV30,TRBD1,TRBJ2-7,once,TGTGCCTGGAGTGGGGACAGGGCATCCCGGGTCGAGCAGTACTTC,CAWSGDRASRVEQYF
TRBV19,TRBD2,TRBJ2-1,NA,TGTGCCAGTAGTCCCTATACTAGCGGGGGGTACAATGAGCAGTTCTTC,CASSPYTSGGYNEQFF
TRBV5-4,TRBD1,TRBJ1-4,NA,TGTGCCAGCAGCATCGGACAGGAGGGAAAAAAACTGTTTTTT,CASSIGQEGKKLFF
TRBV7-3,NA,TRBJ2-2,NA,TGTGCCAGCAGCGCAGGGTCGGGGACCGGGGAGCTGTTTTTT,CASSAGSGTGELFF
TRBV7-2,NA,TRBJ2-7,NA,TGTGCCAGCAGCGTAGGGGGGGCAGAATACGAGCAGTACTTC,CASSVGGAEYEQYF
TRBV19,NA,TRBJ2-7,NA,TGTGCCAGTAGTATAGATCGAAGCCGGCAGTACTTC,CASSIDRSRQYF
TRBV24-1,TRBD2,TRBJ2-5,NA,TGTGCCACCAGTGATTTGGGACTAGCGGGGCAAGAGACCCAGTACTTC,CATSDLGLAGQETQYF
TRBV6-1,NA,TRBJ2-3,NA,TGTGCCAGCAGTGAAGCGAGGGGGATAGGTACGCAGTATTTT,CASSEARGIGTQYF
TRBV30,NA,TRBJ2-7,NA,TGTGCCTGGAGCCCAAGCAGTTACGAGCAGTACTTC,CAWSPSSYEQYF
TRBV27,NA,TRBJ1-1,NA,TGTGCCAGCAGGTCGGGCACCTTGAACACTGAAGCTTTCTTT,CASRSGTLNTEAFF
TRBV15,NA,TRBJ1-5,NA,TGTGCCACCAGCCGCGAGGCCAGCAATCAGCCCCAGCATTTT,CATSREASNQPQHF
TRBV9,NA,TRBJ1-1,NA,TGTGCCAGCAGCGTAGGATGGAACACTGAAGCTTTCTTT,CASSVGWNTEAFF
TRBV19,NA,TRBJ1-5,few,TGTGCCAGTAGTCCCAGGGGTTCGTTTAGCAATCAGCCCCAGCATTTT,CASSPRGSFSNQPQHF
TRBV2,TRBD1,TRBJ1-2,NA,TGTGCCAGCAGGACAGGGTTAACTAACTATGGCTACACCTTC,CASRTGLTNYGYTF
TRBV9,NA,TRBJ1-1,once,TGTGCCAGCAGCCCCCTTCCAGGGCAGACCGAAGCTTTCTTT,CASSPLPGQTEAFF
TRBV3-1/TRBV3-2,NA,TRBJ1-4,NA,TGTGCCAGCAGCCAACTCGGGGGAGCTAATGAAAAACTGTTTTTT,CASSQLGGANEKLFF
TRBV10-3,NA,TRBJ1-1,NA,TGTGCCATCAGTGACCCCAGGGGTTCTGAAGCTTTCTTT,CAISDPRGSEAFF
TRBV30,NA,TRBJ1-2,NA,TGTGCCTGGAGTGTGGGTGGGGGTCGAGGCTACACCTTC,CAWSVGGGRGYTF
TRBV4-3,TRBD2,TRBJ2-1,NA,TGCGCCAGCAGCATCCGGCGGGGGTTGAATGAGCAGTTCTTC,CASSIRRGLNEQFF
TRBV7-2,TRBD2,TRBJ2-5,NA,TGTGCCAGCAGCTTAGGCTTAGCGGGAGGTTGGGAGACCCAGTACTTC,CASSLGLAGGWETQYF
TRBV11-3,NA,TRBJ2-1,once,TGTGCCAGCAGCCTAGGAAACGGAGTCGAGCAGTTCTTC,CASSLGNGVEQFF
TRBV20-1,TRBD2,TRBJ2-1,NA,TGCAGTGCTCGTTTAGCGGGCAAGCAGTTCTTC,CSARLAGKQFF
TRBV6-1,NA,TRBJ2-4,once,TGTGCCAGCAGTGAAGCCGACAGGGAGGACATTCAGTACTTC,CASSEADREDIQYF
TRBV10-3,NA,TRBJ1-3,NA,TGTGCCATCAGTCCTGTCGAGAGTTCTGGAAACACCATATATTTT,CAISPVESSGNTIYF